These T cell receptor beta chains were read from a single sample in a study of response to subunit inactivated influenza vaccine. TCRdb re-derived calls from the RT-PCR reads in MiXCR, one entry per CDR3 protein. The sample shows 550,000 to 800,000 distinct CDR3 sequences, about a sixth of them seen only once. The sequenced sample was PBMCs from blood, obtained approximately 13 days after vaccination. The receptors were sampled from a man between 50 and 59 years old who received an inactivated influenza vaccine. Each CDR3 is given with its conserved first and last residue. D genes are given only for firm matches. Size is omitted from some rows. Given values are once, few, many or a class for expanded clones.

TRBJ2-3,TRBV5-6,TRBD2,few,CASSLALTSGMPDTQYF,TGTGCCAGCAGCTTGGCCTTGACTAGCGGGATGCCAGATACGCAGTATTTT
TRBJ2-7,TRBV20-1,TRBD2,.,CCAKTGTSGNIKQYF,TGCTGTGCTAAAACCGGGACTAGCGGGAATATAAAGCAGTACTTC
TRBJ2-7,TRBV6-5,.,many,CASSYDSRSSYEQYF,TGTGCCAGCAGTTACGACAGTAGGAGCTCCTACGAGCAGTACTTC
TRBJ2-1,TRBV6-2/TRBV6-3,.,few,CASSYSLVEQFF,TGTGCCAGCAGTTACTCGTTGGTTGAGCAGTTCTTC
TRBJ1-1,TRBV28,TRBD1,few,CASSTWTGGNTEAFF,TGTGCCAGCAGTACCTGGACAGGGGGGAACACTGAAGCTTTCTTT
TRBJ1-1,TRBV28,TRBD1,few,CASTQQGTSPEAFF,TGTGCCAGCACACAACAGGGGACCTCCCCTGAAGCTTTCTTT
TRBJ2-1,TRBV5-1,.,few,CASSLEGNNEQFF,TGCGCCAGCAGCTTGGAAGGGAACAATGAGCAGTTCTTC
TRBJ2-7,TRBV9,.,.,CACSVGVTDEQYF,TGTGCCTGCAGCGTAGGGGTTACGGACGAGCAGTACTTC
TRBJ2-2,TRBV29-1,.,few,CSVVGDNTGELFF,TGCAGCGTTGTAGGGGACAACACCGGGGAGCTGTTTTTT
TRBJ2-2,TRBV20-1,TRBD1,.,CSAGQGRELFF,TGCAGTGCAGGACAGGGGAGGGAGCTGTTTTTT
TRBJ2-1,TRBV24-1,TRBD1,.,CATSDPGTGYNEQFF,TGTGCCACCAGTGACCCCGGGACAGGCTACAATGAGCAGTTCTTC